This T cell receptor (beta chain) originates from a study of cytomegalovirus exposure and HLA in healthy donors. Primers: 60 Vbeta forward and 13 Jbeta reverse. Generated by immunoSEQ multiplex PCR, the TCRdb table keeps only in-frame clones and is missing some. This sample's clone table lists about 130,000 clones. Findings of the study overall: Most of the TCR beta V segments (in an earlier analysis) were productive either about 87% or about 30% of the time.

Germline lookup yields CDR1 GTSNPN and CDR2 SVGIG (reference sequence). Trimming cost V 5 bases and J 4 bases, with 15 bases left between them. CDR3 length: 13 amino acids. In the case of this clone: Its antigen is as yet unknown.

The sample taken for sequencing was PBMCs. The receptor was isolated from a man aged 30-40 years in good health and CMV-seronegative. The gene calls are TRBV30 and TRBJ2-7; tentative D call: TRBD1 (6 bases). The CDR3 bases are TGTGCCTGGCGAGGGGGACCCCTATACGAGCAGTACTTC. The encoded protein is CAWRGGPLYEQYF.